The 20 T cell receptor beta chains presented below share a single source sample, sequenced in a study of regulatory T cells in long-lasting Graves disease. Documented time point: persistent/refractory GD, antithyroid drugs over 5 years with positive TRAb. PBMC-extracted RNA yielded the TCR library. In building TCR beta libraries, iRepertoire HTBI primers were used together with Arm-PCR of CDR3 regions. TCRdb passed the multiplex PCR reads through MiXCR, listing each CDR3 protein once. The sample has some 430,000 distinct CDR3 sequences; roughly 21% are singletons. The source material was peripheral blood mononuclear cells (PBMCs), sampled when the disease was refractory, from a patient treated with antithyroid drugs. Source of these receptors: a female donor with Graves disease.

This clonotype has at least ten counts. The V gene is TRBV20-1, the J gene TRBJ2-7, with a weak D call TRBD1 (7 bases). CDR3 length equals 13 residues. Germline loops: CDR1 DFQATT, CDR2 SNEGSKA (reference sequence). V dropped 3 bases and J dropped 4 bases, with 13 bases sitting between them. For the CDR3, the DNA is TGCAGTGCTAGGAGGCCAGGGGGGTACGAGCAGTACTTC. Its translation: CSARRPGGYEQYF.

The chain employs TRBV7-9 and TRBJ2-4; D is possibly TRBD1 (5 bases). This CDR3 is 13 amino acids long. Between the trimmed V and J ends, which lost 5 bases and 12 bases, there was a span of 17 bases. Germline CDR1 SEHNR, CDR2 FQNEAQ (reference sequence). In DNA form, the CDR3 reads TGTGCCAGCAGCCTTACAGGAACCCCTCATCAGTACTTC. Translation: CASSLTGTPHQYF.

At least ten counts were recorded for this clonotype. This chain's CDR3 is CASSEWQGDGELFF. In DNA form, the CDR3 reads TGTGCCAGCAGTGAGTGGCAGGGCGACGGGGAGCTGTTTTTT. The chain recombines TRBV2 with TRBJ2-2; tentative D call: TRBD1 (5 bases). V dropped 3 bases and J dropped 7 bases, with 12 bases sitting between them. Germline V gene data show CDR1 as SNHLY and CDR2 as FYNNEI. This CDR3 comprises 14 residues. The complete variable domain, with remaining parts taken from reference TRBV2 and TRBJ2-2, reads EPEVTQTPSHQVTQMGQEVILRCVPISNHLYFYWYRQILGQKVEFLVSFYNNEISEKSEIFDDQFSVERPDGSNFTLKIRSTKLEDSAMYFCASSEWQGDGELFFGEGSRLTVL.

The V and J genes are TRBV11-2 and TRBJ2-7; TRBD1 matches 11 bases. The CDR3 is made up of 17 amino acids. Germline loops: CDR1 SGHAT, CDR2 FQNNGV. The ends lost 0 bases at V and 3 bases at J; junction bases unmatched: 7. CDR3 coding DNA: TGTGCCAGCAGCTTAGATGGGCGGACAGGGGGCATCTACGAGCAGTACTTC. Amino acid sequence: CASSLDGRTGGIYEQYF.

The chain uses TRBV7-3 and TRBJ2-5, with 10 bases identical to TRBD1. The CDR3 runs 15 residues. Trimming took 5 bases from V and 5 from J; bases not matched to a gene: 8. CDR1 and CDR2 (germline): SGHTA, FQGTGA. This CDR3 reads CASSPGTGVGETQYF. CDR3 in DNA: TGTGCCAGCAGCCCAGGGACAGGGGTAGGGGAGACCCAGTACTTC.

This chain links TRBV19 with TRBJ1-1; D gene uncertain. CDR3 length equals 16 residues. Germline V gene lookup returns CDR1 LNHDA and CDR2 SQIVND (reference sequence). The V end was cut by 5 bases, the J end by 2 bases, with 18 bases between. The DNA of the CDR3 is TGTGCCAGTAGTCTCTCCCCCGGTGGCTCCAACACTGAAGCTTTCTTT. It yields the protein CASSLSPGGSNTEAFF.

The chain links TRBV6-5 to TRBJ1-2; D might be TRBD1 (5 bases). Trimming cost V 0 bases and J 8 bases, with 13 bases left between them. CDR3 length equals 14 residues. The V gene's germline CDR1 is MNHEY and CDR2 SVGAGI. CDR3 protein: CASSYSILGDGYTF. CDR3 nucleotides: TGTGCCAGCAGTTACTCGATTTTAGGGGACGGCTACACCTTC.

The rearrangement links TRBV7-2 to TRBJ2-3, with D possibly TRBD2 on 5 matching bases. Germline V gene data show CDR1 as SGHTA and CDR2 as FQGNSA. CDR3 length: 12 amino acids. Deletions cut 5 bases from V and 5 bases from J, with 8 bases between. CDR3 residues: CASSKGRDTQYF. CDR3 nucleotides: TGTGCCAGCAGCAAAGGGAGAGATACGCAGTATTTT. The full variable domain, rest sourced from reference TRBV7-2 and TRBJ2-3, is GAGVSQSPSNKVTEKGKDVELRCDPISGHTALYWYRQSLGQGLEFLIYFQGNSAPDKSGLPSDRFSAERTGGSVSTLTIQRTQQEDSAVYLCASSKGRDTQYFGPGTRLTVL.

This clonotype was counted ten times or more. The CDR3 loop reads CASSLVMEGGYTF. CDR3 nucleotides: TGTGCCAGCAGCTTAGTCATGGAAGGAGGCTACACCTTC. The rearrangement joins TRBV11-2 to TRBJ1-2; D not resolved. The V end was cut by 1 base, the J end by 8 bases, with 11 bases between. Germline V gives CDR1 SGHAT, CDR2 FQNNGV. CDR3 length: 13 amino acids.

Many counts were recorded for this clonotype. The chain has TRBV9 and TRBJ1-6; D is unresolved. The ends were cut back, 3 bases at V and 8 bases at J, with 15 bases in the middle. The CDR3 is 15 residues long. CDR1 and CDR2 (germline): SGDLS, YYNGEE. This CDR3 reads CASSEGGFTDSPLHF. CDR3 in DNA: TGTGCCAGCAGCGAGGGAGGCTTCACTGATTCACCCCTCCACTTT.

This clonotype was seen a few times. This chain joins TRBV2 and TRBJ1-5; 8 nucleotides align to TRBD1. After removal of 5 bases from V and 5 bases from J, the junction contained 8 bases not matched to a gene. Germline assignment: CDR1 SNHLY and CDR2 FYNNEI. The CDR3 is made up of 15 amino acids. The CDR3 coding sequence is TGTGCCAGCAGTCCGCCAACAGGGGGATATCAGCCCCAGCATTTT. As protein: CASSPPTGGYQPQHF.

This clonotype was counted only a few times. The rearrangement uses TRBV3-1 and TRBJ1-1; TRBD1 matches at 9 bases. The CDR3 contains 17 residues. Trimming cost V 4 bases and J 2 bases; bases outside gene matches: 11. Germline V gene lookup returns CDR1 LGHDT and CDR2 YNNKEL (reference sequence). The CDR3 is CASSLGGTGTKNTEAFF. CDR3 coding DNA: TGTGCCAGCAGCCTCGGCGGGACAGGGACCAAAAACACTGAAGCTTTCTTT.

This clonotype appeared many times. The rearrangement links TRBV28 to TRBJ1-5; 10 bases line up with TRBD1. CDR1 MDHEN and CDR2 SYDVKM come from the germline V gene. CDR3 size: 15 residues. V dropped 5 bases and J dropped 4; count of bases not matched to a gene: 5. CDR3 in amino acids: CASSRPGQGNQPQHF. CDR3 in DNA: TGTGCCAGCAGTCGACCGGGACAGGGGAATCAGCCCCAGCATTTT. The whole variable domain, filled in from reference TRBV28 and TRBJ1-5, reads DVKVTQSSRYLVKRTGEKVFLECVQDMDHENMFWYRQDPGLGLRLIYFSYDVKMKEKGDIPEGYSVSREKKERFSLILESASTNQTSMYLCASSRPGQGNQPQHFGDGTRLSIL.

This clonotype has only one observation. The chain combines TRBV7-9 with TRBJ1-1; no reliable D call. V was shortened by 2 bases and J by 3 bases, with 10 bases between the two germline ends. Germline V CDR1 and CDR2: SEHNR, FQNEAQ (reference sequence). The CDR3 has 14 residues. The CDR3 loop reads CASSLLTDDTEAFF. DNA for the CDR3: TGTGCCAGCAGCTTACTTACAGACGACACTGAAGCTTTCTTT.

At least ten counts were recorded for this clonotype. The rearrangement uses TRBV2 and TRBJ2-5; D gene unclear. This CDR3 is built from 14 residues. V gave up 7 bases and J gave up 5 bases, with 17 bases separating them. CDR1 is SNHLY and CDR2 is FYNNEI in the germline V gene. This CDR3 reads CASKEDVVAETQYF. CDR3 DNA sequence: TGTGCCAGCAAAGAGGACGTGGTGGCTGAGACCCAGTACTTC.

This clonotype showed up many times. The rearrangement joins TRBV6-1 to TRBJ2-2, with 9 bases lining up with TRBD1. V was pared by 6 bases and J by 5 bases, with 7 bases of the junction left unmatched. Germline CDR1 MNHNS, CDR2 SASEGT. The CDR3 consists of 15 residues. DNA of the CDR3: TGTGCCAGCAGGGGACAGGGCTTGAGGACCGGGGAGCTGTTTTTT. This gives the protein CASRGQGLRTGELFF.

A few counts support this clonotype. The rearrangement joins TRBV5-1 to TRBJ1-1; possible D gene TRBD1, 6 bases. The germline CDR1 and CDR2 sequences are SGHRS and YFSETQ. This CDR3 has 16 residues. The V end lost 0 bases, the J end lost 1 base, and 13 bases lay between the germline ends. CDR3 loop: CASSLAGTLANTEAFF. CDR3 nucleotide sequence: TGCGCCAGCAGCTTGGCCGGGACATTAGCGAACACTGAAGCTTTCTTT.

There are many counts of this clonotype. The rearrangement uses TRBV11-2 and TRBJ1-2; D perhaps matches TRBD1 (5 bases). Trimming pared 5 bases from V and 6 bases from J, leaving 22 bases between. This CDR3 has 16 residues. The V gene's germline CDR1 is SGHAT and CDR2 FQNNGV. The chain's CDR3 is CASSHSELGWGDGYTF. For the CDR3, the DNA is TGTGCCAGCAGCCACTCCGAGTTGGGGTGGGGCGATGGCTACACCTTC.

With regard to this clonotype: This may come from a read error, since a much larger clone is one base off. The genes are TRBV4-1 and TRBJ2-7; D not certain. The V end lost 1 base, the J end lost 0 bases, and 7 bases lay between the germline ends. Germline lookup yields CDR1 MGHRA and CDR2 YSYEKL. This CDR3 has 14 residues. This chain's CDR3 is CASSQGISSYEQYF. In DNA, the CDR3 is TGCGCCAGCAGCCAAGGGATCAGCTCCTACGAGCAGTACTTC.

This chain links TRBV7-9 with TRBJ1-1, with TRBD1 matching 7 bases. Looked up from germline, CDR1 is SEHNR and CDR2 is FQNEAQ (reference sequence). V lost 5 bases, J lost 7 bases, and 10 bases stayed unmatched. The CDR3 is 14 residues long. In DNA, the CDR3 is TGTGCCAGCAGCGTAGTCGACAGGGTCAATGAAGCTTTCTTT. Protein: CASSVVDRVNEAFF.